A single sample is the source of the 9 T cell receptor beta chains below, sequenced in a study of blood T cell repertoires in COVID-19. Method: immunoSEQ multiplex PCR; TCRdb's copy keeps in-frame clones and lacks some. Seen here are under 550,000 clones, 70% to 90% observed once, and the top ten hold 0.75% to 0.85%. Sequencing was carried out using peripheral blood. The source of these receptors is a man aged 18 to 35 with COVID-19, enrolled during active disease.

This sequence joins TRBV10-3 and TRBJ2-3; TRBD2 matches at 8 bases. J gave up 3 bases and V 3 bases, and 2 bases lay outside the gene matches. CDR3 length: 14 amino acids. Germline V gene data show CDR1 as ENHRY and CDR2 as SYGVKD. Here the CDR3 DNA reads TGTGCCATCAGTGAAGCGGGGGCTACAGATACGCAGTATTTT. It yields the protein CAISEAGATDTQYF.

The CDR3 sequence: CASSPSGSGADTQYF. Here the CDR3 DNA reads TGTGCCAGCAGCCCTAGCGGGAGTGGAGCAGATACGCAGTATTTT. J is TRBJ2-3 and V is TRBV3-1 (or the pseudogene TRBV3-2); 10 nucleotides match TRBD2. CDR1 is LGHDT, CDR2 YNNKEL, per germline (reference sequence). V lost 4 bases and J lost 4; bases outside the gene matches: 5. The length of the CDR3 is 15 residues.

V usage is TRBV18 and J usage is TRBJ2-1, with 15 bases aligning to TRBD2. Germline lookup yields CDR1 KGHSH and CDR2 LQKENI. The CDR3 extends over 16 amino acids. Trimming at V came to 2 bases and at J to 5 bases, leaving 1 base not matched to a gene. CDR3 DNA sequence: TGTGCCAGCTCACCAGGACTAGCGGGGGGGGACAATGAGCAGTTCTTC. This sequence encodes CASSPGLAGGDNEQFF.

The chain combines TRBV24-1 with TRBJ1-5, with TRBD1 as a possible D gene (5 bases). The V end was cut by 11 bases, the J end by 4 bases, with 14 bases between. Looked up from germline, CDR1 is KGHDR and CDR2 is SFDVKD. CDR3 length: 13 residues. The CDR3 bases are TGTGCCAGCCAAGCGGGGGGGAATCAGCCCCAGCATTTT. Protein sequence: CASQAGGNQPQHF.

The chain employs TRBV7-9 and TRBJ2-5; D possibly corresponds to TRBD2 (5 bases). Germline V gene sequence: CDR1 SEHNR, CDR2 FQNEAQ (reference sequence). The CDR3 spans 16 residues. The V end was cut by 3 bases, the J end by 5 bases, with 19 bases between. The CDR3 bases are TGTGCCAGCAGCTTGTGGACTGGATACAAGCTGGAGACCCAGTACTTC. Protein product: CASSLWTGYKLETQYF.

J is TRBJ1-5 and V is TRBV2; TRBD1 agrees at 7 bases. Losses at the gene ends were 6 bases for V and 4 bases for J; bases not matched to a gene: 9. This CDR3 is built from 15 residues. CDR1 is SNHLY, CDR2 FYNNEI, per germline. CDR3 sequence (DNA): TGTGCCAGCAGGGAAATACAGGGGCGGAATCAGCCCCAGCATTTT. This gives the protein CASREIQGRNQPQHF.

The chain recombines TRBV11-3 with TRBJ2-1; no clear D. There are 14 residues in the CDR3. Looked up from germline, CDR1 is SGHNT and CDR2 is YENEEA. V dropped 1 base and J dropped 3 bases, with 7 bases sitting between them. CDR3 nucleotides: TGTGCCAGCAGCTTAGGAGGCGACTACAATGAGCAGTTCTTC. This translates into CASSLGGDYNEQFF.

The chain couples TRBV7-2 to TRBJ2-5, with D tentatively TRBD1 (6 bases). Germline CDR1 reads SGHTA; CDR2 reads FQGNSA. Trimming took off 5 bases at V and 5 bases at J, with 15 bases between the two ends. The CDR3 is 14 amino acids. CDR3 bases: TGTGCCAGCAGCCGGACAGTTACGTGGGAGACCCAGTACTTC. Translating gives CASSRTVTWETQYF.

This clone came up once. The chain couples TRBV9 to TRBJ2-1; TRBD1 might be the D (7 bases). Germline V CDR1 and CDR2: SGDLS, YYNGEE. CDR3 size: 16 residues. V lost 0 bases, J lost 5 bases, and 15 bases lay in between. As DNA, the CDR3 is TGTGCCAGCAGCGTAGTCGGGGGACAGATAAACAATGAGCAGTTCTTC. Amino acid sequence: CASSVVGGQINNEQFF. Drawing the rest from reference TRBV9 and TRBJ2-1, the complete variable domain is DSGVTQTPKHLITATGQRVTLRCSPRSGDLSVYWYQQSLDQGLQFLIQYYNGEERAKGNILERFSAQQFPDLHSELNLSSLELGDSALYFCASSVVGGQINNEQFFGPGTRLTVL.